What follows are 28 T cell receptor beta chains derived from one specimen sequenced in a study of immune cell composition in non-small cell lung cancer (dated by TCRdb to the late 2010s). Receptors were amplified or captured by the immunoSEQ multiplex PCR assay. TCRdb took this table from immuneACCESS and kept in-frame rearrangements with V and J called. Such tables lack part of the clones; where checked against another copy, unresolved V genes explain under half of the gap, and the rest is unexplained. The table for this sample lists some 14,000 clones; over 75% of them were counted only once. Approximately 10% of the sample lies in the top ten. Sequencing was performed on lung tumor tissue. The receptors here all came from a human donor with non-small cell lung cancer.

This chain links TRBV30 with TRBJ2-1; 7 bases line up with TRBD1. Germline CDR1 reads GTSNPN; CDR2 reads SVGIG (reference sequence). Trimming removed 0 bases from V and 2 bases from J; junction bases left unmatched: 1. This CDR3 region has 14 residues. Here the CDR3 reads CAWSVGTAYNEQFF. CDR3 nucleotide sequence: TGTGCCTGGAGTGTGGGGACAGCCTACAATGAGCAGTTCTTC.

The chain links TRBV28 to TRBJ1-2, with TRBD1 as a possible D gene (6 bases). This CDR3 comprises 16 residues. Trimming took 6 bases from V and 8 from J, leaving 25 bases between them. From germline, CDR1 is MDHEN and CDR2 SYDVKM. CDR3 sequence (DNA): TGTGCCAGCAGCCCAGCCGGGGTGGGGGCTGTAGGGGGCTACACCTTC. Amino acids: CASSPAGVGAVGGYTF.

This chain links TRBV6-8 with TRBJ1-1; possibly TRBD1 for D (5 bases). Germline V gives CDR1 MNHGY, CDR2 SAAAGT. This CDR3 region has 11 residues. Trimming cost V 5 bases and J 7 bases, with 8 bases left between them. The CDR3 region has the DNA TGTGCCAGCAGTCTCGGGGGTGAAGCTTTCTTT. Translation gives CASSLGGEAFF.

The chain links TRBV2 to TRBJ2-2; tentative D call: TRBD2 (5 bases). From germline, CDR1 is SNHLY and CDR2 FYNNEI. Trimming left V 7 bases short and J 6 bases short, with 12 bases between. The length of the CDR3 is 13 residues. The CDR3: CASNLAPPGELFF. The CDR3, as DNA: TGTGCCAGCAACCTAGCCCCCCCCGGGGAGCTGTTTTTT.

The CDR3 reads CASSPFRGQFSEQYF. The CDR3, as DNA: TGTGCCAGCAGCCCATTCAGGGGGCAGTTTAGCGAGCAGTACTTC. The genes are TRBV6-1 and TRBJ2-7, with TRBD1 matching over 8 bases. V lost 6 bases, J lost 6 bases, and 13 bases stayed unmatched. CDR3 length: 15 residues. CDR1 and CDR2 from the germline V gene are MNHNS and SASEGT.

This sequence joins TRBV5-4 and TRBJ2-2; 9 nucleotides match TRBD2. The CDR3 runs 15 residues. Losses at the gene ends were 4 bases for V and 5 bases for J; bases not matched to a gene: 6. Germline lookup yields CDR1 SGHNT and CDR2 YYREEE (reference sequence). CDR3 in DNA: TGTGCCAGCAGCCGCCTGCGGGAGGGAACCGGGGAGCTGTTTTTT. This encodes CASSRLREGTGELFF.

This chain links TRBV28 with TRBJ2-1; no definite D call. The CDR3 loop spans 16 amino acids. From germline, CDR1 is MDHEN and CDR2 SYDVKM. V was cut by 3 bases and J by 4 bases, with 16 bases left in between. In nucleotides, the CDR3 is TGTGCCAGCAGTTTTCCCGAAGGAAGCAGATACAATGAGCAGTTCTTC. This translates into CASSFPEGSRYNEQFF. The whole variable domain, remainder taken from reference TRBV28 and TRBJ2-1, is DVKVTQSSRYLVKRTGEKVFLECVQDMDHENMFWYRQDPGLGLRLIYFSYDVKMKEKGDIPEGYSVSREKKERFSLILESASTNQTSMYLCASSFPEGSRYNEQFFGPGTRLTVL.

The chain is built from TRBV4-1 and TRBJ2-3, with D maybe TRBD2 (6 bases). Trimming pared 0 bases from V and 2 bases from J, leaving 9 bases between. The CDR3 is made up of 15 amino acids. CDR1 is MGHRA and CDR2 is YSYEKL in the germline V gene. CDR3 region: CASSQDQRATDTQYF. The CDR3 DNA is TGCGCCAGCAGCCAAGACCAGCGGGCCACAGATACGCAGTATTTT.

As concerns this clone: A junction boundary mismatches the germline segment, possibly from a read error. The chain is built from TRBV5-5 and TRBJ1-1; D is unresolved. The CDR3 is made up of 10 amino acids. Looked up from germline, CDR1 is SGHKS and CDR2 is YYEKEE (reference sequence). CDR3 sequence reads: CASSLRSPIF. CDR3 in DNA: TGTGCCAGCAGCTTGCGGTCCCCGATTTTT.

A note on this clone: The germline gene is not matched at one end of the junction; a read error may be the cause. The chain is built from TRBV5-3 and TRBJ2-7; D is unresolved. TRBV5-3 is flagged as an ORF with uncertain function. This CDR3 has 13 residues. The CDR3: CASSLTLWDEQYF. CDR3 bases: TGTGCCAGCAGCTTGACCTTGTGGGACGAGCAGTACTTC.

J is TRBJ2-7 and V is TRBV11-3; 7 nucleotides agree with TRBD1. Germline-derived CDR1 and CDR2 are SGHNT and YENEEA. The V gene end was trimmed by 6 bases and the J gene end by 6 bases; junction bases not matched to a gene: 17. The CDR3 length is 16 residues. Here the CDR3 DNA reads TGTGCCAGCAGTTTTGAGGGACAGCTCCGCGGTGGCGAGCAGTACTTC. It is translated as CASSFEGQLRGGEQYF. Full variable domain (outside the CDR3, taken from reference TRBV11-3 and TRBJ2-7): EAGVVQSPRYKIIEKKQPVAFWCNPISGHNTLYWYLQNLGQGPELLIRYENEEAVDDSQLPKDRFSAERLKGVDSTLKIQPAELGDSAVYLCASSFEGQLRGGEQYFGPGTRLTVT.

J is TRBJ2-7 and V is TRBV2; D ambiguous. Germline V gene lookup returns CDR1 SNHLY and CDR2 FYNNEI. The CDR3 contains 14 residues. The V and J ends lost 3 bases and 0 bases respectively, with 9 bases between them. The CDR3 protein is CASSERSNSYEQYF. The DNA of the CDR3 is TGTGCCAGCAGTGAGCGCTCCAACTCCTACGAGCAGTACTTC. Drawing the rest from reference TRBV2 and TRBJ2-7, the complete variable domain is EPEVTQTPSHQVTQMGQEVILRCVPISNHLYFYWYRQILGQKVEFLVSFYNNEISEKSEIFDDQFSVERPDGSNFTLKIRSTKLEDSAMYFCASSERSNSYEQYFGPGTRLTVT.

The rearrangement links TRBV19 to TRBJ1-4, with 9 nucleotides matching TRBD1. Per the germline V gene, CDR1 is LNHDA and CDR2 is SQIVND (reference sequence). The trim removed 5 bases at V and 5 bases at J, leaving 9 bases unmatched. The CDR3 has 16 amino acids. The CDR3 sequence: CASSDTQGALNEKLFF. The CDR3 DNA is TGTGCCAGTAGTGACACACAGGGGGCATTAAATGAAAAACTGTTTTTT.

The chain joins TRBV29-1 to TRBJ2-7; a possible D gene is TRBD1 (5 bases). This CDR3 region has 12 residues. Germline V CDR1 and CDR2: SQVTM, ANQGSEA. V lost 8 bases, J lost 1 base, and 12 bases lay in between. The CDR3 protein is CSTSSGSYEQYF. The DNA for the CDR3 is TGCAGCACATCATCAGGGTCCTACGAGCAGTACTTC.

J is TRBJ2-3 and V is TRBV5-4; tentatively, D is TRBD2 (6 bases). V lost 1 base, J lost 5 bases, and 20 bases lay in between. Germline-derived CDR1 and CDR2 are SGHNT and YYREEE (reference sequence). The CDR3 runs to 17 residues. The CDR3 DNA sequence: TGTGCCAGCAGCTTGCGGTACGGGAGCCTCCTCCGAGATACGCAGTATTTT. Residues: CASSLRYGSLLRDTQYF.

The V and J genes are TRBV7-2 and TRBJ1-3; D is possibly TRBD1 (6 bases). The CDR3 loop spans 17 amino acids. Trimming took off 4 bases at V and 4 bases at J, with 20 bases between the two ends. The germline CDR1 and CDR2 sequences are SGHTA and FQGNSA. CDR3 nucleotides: TGTGCCAGCAGCTCCTCTTCCGACAGGCGGCTCGGAAACACCATATATTTT. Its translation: CASSSSSDRRLGNTIYF. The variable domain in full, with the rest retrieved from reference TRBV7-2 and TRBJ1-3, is GAGVSQSPSNKVTEKGKDVELRCDPISGHTALYWYRQSLGQGLEFLIYFQGNSAPDKSGLPSDRFSAERTGGSVSTLTIQRTQQEDSAVYLCASSSSSDRRLGNTIYFGEGSWLTVV.

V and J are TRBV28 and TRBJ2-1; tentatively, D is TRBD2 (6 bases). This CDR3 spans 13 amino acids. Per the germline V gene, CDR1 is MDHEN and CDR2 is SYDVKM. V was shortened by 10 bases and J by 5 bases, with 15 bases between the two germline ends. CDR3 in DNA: TGTGCCACGGCCGGGACTTCACACAATGAGCAGTTCTTC. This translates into CATAGTSHNEQFF.

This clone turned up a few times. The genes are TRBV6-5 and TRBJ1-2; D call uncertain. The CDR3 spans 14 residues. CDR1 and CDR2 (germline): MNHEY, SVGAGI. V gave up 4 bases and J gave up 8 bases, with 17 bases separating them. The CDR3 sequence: CASSFGSSLGGYTF. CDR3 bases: TGTGCCAGCAGTTTTGGCAGTAGCTTGGGAGGCTACACCTTC.

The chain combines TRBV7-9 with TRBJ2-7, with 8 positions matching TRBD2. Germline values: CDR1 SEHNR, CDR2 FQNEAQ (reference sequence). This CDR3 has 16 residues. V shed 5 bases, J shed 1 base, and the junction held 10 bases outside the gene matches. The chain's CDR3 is CASSPDLAGGSYEQYF. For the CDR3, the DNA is TGTGCCAGCAGCCCGGATCTGGCGGGAGGATCCTACGAGCAGTACTTC.

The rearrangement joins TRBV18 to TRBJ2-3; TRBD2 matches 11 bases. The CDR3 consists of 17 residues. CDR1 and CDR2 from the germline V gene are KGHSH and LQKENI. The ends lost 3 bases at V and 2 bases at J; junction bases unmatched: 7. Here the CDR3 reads CASSPGTSGGDTDTQYF. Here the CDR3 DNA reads TGTGCCAGCTCACCGGGGACTAGCGGAGGAGACACAGATACGCAGTATTTT.

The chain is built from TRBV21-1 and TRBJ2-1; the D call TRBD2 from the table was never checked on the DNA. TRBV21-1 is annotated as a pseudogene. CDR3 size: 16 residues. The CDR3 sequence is CASSKWLAPSYNEQFF. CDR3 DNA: TGTGCCAGCAGCAAATGGCTAGCGCCCTCCTACAATGAGCAGTTCTTC.

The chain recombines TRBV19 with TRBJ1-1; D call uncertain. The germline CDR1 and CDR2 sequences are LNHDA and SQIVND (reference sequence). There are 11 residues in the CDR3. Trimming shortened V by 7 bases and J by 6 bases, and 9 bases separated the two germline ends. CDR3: CASNSFSEAFF. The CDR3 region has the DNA TGTGCCAGTAATAGTTTCTCTGAAGCTTTCTTT.

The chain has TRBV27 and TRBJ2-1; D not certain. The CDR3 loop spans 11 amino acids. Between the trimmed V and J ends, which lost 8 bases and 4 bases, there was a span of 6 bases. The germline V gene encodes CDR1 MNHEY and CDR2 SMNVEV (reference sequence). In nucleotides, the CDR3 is TGTGCCAGCGCAGAGTACAATGAGCAGTTCTTC. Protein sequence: CASAEYNEQFF.

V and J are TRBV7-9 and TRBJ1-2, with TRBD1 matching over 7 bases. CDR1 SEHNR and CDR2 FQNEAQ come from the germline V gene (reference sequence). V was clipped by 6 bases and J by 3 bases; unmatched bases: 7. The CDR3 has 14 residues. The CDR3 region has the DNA TGTGCCAGCAGGCGAGAGGGGGCCGACTATGGCTACACCTTC. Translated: CASRREGADYGYTF.

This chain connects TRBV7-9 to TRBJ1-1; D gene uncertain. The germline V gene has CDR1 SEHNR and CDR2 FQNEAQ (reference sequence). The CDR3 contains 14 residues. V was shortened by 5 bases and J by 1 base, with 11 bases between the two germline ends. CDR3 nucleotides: TGTGCCAGCAGCATACTACAATCGAACACTGAAGCTTTCTTT. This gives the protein CASSILQSNTEAFF.

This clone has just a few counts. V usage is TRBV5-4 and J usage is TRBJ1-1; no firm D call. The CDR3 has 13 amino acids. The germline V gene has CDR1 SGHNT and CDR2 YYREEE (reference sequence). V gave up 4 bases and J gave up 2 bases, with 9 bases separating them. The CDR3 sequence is CASSLDLNTEAFF. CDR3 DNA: TGTGCCAGCAGCCTAGACCTTAACACTGAAGCTTTCTTT. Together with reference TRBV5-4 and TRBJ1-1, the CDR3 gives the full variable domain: ETGVTQSPTHLIKTRGQQVTLRCSSQSGHNTVSWYQQALGQGPQFIFQYYREEENGRGNFPPRFSGLQFPNYSSELNVNALELDDSALYLCASSLDLNTEAFFGQGTRLTVV.

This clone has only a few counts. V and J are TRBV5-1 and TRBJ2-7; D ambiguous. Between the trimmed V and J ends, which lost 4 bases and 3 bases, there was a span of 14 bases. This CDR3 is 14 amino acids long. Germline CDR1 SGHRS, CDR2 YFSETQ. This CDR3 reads CASSQDITYYEQYF. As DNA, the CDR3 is TGCGCCAGCAGCCAAGATATCACTTACTACGAGCAGTACTTC.

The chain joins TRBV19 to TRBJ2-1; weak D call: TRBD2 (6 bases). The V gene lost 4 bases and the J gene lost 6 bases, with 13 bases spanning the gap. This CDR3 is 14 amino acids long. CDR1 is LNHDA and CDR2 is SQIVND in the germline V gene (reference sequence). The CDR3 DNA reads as TGTGCCAGTAGTACCGGGACTCTCCGCAATGAGCAGTTCTTC. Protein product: CASSTGTLRNEQFF.